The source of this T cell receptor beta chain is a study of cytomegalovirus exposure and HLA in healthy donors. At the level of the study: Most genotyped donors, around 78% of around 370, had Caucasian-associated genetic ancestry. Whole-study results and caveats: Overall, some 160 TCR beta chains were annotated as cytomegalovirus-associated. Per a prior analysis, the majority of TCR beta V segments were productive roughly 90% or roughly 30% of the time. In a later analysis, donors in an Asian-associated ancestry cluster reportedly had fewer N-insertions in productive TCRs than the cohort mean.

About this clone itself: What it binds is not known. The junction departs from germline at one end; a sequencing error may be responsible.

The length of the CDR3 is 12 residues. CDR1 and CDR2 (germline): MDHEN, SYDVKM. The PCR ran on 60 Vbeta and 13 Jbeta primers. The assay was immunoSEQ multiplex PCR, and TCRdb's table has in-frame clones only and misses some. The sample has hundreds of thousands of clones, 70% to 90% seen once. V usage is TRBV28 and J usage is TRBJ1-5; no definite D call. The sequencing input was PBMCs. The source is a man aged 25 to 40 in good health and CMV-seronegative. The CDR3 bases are TGTGCCAGCAGTTTTTCCGCGGGTCTGGCGGATTTT. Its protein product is CASSFSAGLADF.